The source of this T cell receptor (beta chain) is a study of T cell repertoires in cytomegalovirus infection. Study-wide background: CMV infection plus the matching HLA type was flagged by public TCR beta signatures.

TCRdb recomputed calls from the reads with MiXCR, one row per CDR3 protein. The sample contains around 100,000 distinct CDR3 sequences, 10% of which appear only once. V trimming: 2 bases; J trimming: 11 bases; junction bases outside the gene matches: 13. The CDR3 is made up of 16 amino acids. Germline CDR1 and CDR2: DFQATT and SNEGSKA (reference sequence). The sample holds many counts of this clonotype. What it binds is not known. The chain employs TRBV20-1 and TRBJ2-7; 15 nucleotides agree with TRBD2. What was sequenced was PBMCs, sequenced either directly or after in vitro stimulation (not recorded which). The receptor's source is a human donor in good health (CMV status not recorded). Some clones in this sample may be carry-over from other donors' samples. DNA of the CDR3: TGCAGTGCTAGACCCGGGACTAGCGGGAGGTCACTTATCGAGTACTTC. It yields the protein CSARPGTSGRSLIEYF.